Below, 20 T cell receptor beta chains from the same sample are listed, as sequenced in a study of T-cell memory formation after mild COVID-19. TCRdb used MiXCR to reprocess the 5' RACE reads, holding one entry per CDR3 protein. The sample lists fewer than 700,000 distinct CDR3 sequences, approximately 18% seen once, with around 12% in the top ten. Sample: PBMCs or a T cell subset sorted from them (not recorded which). Source of these receptors: an adult woman who had mild COVID-19 (a few samples of this study predate the infection). Cell type and time point are not known.

This clonotype appeared a few times. The chain carries TRBV6-2 or TRBV6-3 and TRBJ2-7; TRBD2 agrees at 12 bases. Germline V lookup: CDR1 MNHEY, CDR2 SVGEGT. The trim removed 3 bases at V and 7 bases at J, leaving 7 bases unmatched. The CDR3 extends over 15 amino acids. The CDR3 loop reads CASSYLGLAGNEQYF. The DNA for the CDR3 is TGTGCCAGCAGTTATCTCGGACTAGCGGGAAATGAGCAGTACTTC.

V and J are TRBV12-3 or TRBV12-4 and TRBJ2-2; D assignment may be TRBD1 or TRBD2 (5 bases each). The CDR3 contains 17 residues. Trimming removed 0 bases from V and 4 bases from J, with 15 bases in between. The CDR3 DNA reads TGTGCCAGCAGTTTAGCGTATGTAGGGGCGGGCACCGGGGAGCTGTTTTTT. Its translation is CASSLAYVGAGTGELFF.

This sequence joins TRBV20-1 and TRBJ2-3; 12 nucleotides line up with TRBD2. Per the germline V gene, CDR1 is DFQATT and CDR2 is SNEGSKA (reference sequence). V trimming: 5 bases; J trimming: 6 bases; junction bases outside the gene matches: 15. The CDR3 spans 17 residues. Here the CDR3 DNA reads TGCAGTGCTCTGACTAGCGGGGGCTCTCGGGCGTGGGATACGCAGTATTTT. This gives the protein CSALTSGGSRAWDTQYF.

This chain uses TRBV20-1 with TRBJ2-1; D is uncertain. V was clipped by 0 bases and J by 9 bases, with 9 bases between them. The CDR3 runs 12 residues. The germline V gene encodes CDR1 DFQATT and CDR2 SNEGSKA (reference sequence). CDR3 loop: CSAREIVAEQFF. CDR3 DNA sequence: TGCAGTGCTAGAGAGATAGTGGCTGAGCAGTTCTTC.

This rearrangement joins TRBV19 to TRBJ2-1, with 9 bases identical to TRBD2. V dropped 4 bases and J dropped 2; count of bases not matched to a gene: 3. The germline CDR1 and CDR2 sequences are LNHDA and SQIVND (reference sequence). CDR3 size: 15 residues. The CDR3 DNA reads as TGTGCCAGTAGTACCTTAGCGGGGGCCTACAATGAGCAGTTCTTC. Translating it yields CASSTLAGAYNEQFF.

The CDR3 region has the DNA TGTGCCAGCAGCCCCGAGGGGGCTCCCGGGGAGCTGTTTTTT. Translation gives CASSPEGAPGELFF. The chain employs TRBV7-2 and TRBJ2-2; 7 bases fit TRBD1. The germline V gene has CDR1 SGHTA and CDR2 FQGNSA. The CDR3 spans 14 residues. V was clipped by 5 bases and J by 6 bases; unmatched bases: 6.

This clonotype was counted at least ten times. V is TRBV6-6 and J is TRBJ2-3; D is unresolved. Germline V CDR1 and CDR2: MNHNY, SVGAGI (reference sequence). Trimming left V 10 bases short and J 2 bases short, with 16 bases between. The CDR3 covers 14 residues. DNA of the CDR3: TGTGCCATCAACCCTGGTAGCCTCACAGATACGCAGTATTTT. This sequence encodes CAINPGSLTDTQYF.

This clonotype was counted only a few times. The gene calls are TRBV29-1 and TRBJ2-7; 9 positions match TRBD1. V was pared by 7 bases and J by 4 bases, with 5 bases of the junction left unmatched. Germline lookup yields CDR1 SQVTM and CDR2 ANQGSEA. The CDR3 spans 12 residues. CDR3 sequence reads: CSAGTGIYEQYF. The CDR3 DNA is TGCAGCGCCGGGACAGGGATTTACGAGCAGTACTTC.

This clonotype occurred a few times. This chain joins TRBV30 and TRBJ2-7, with D uncertain. Deletions cut 1 base from V and 0 bases from J, with 7 bases between. Germline V gene data show CDR1 as GTSNPN and CDR2 as SVGIG (reference sequence). This CDR3 has 13 amino acids. CDR3 sequence (DNA): TGTGCCTGGAGTGATGCGGCCTCCTACGAGCAGTACTTC. It codes for CAWSDAASYEQYF.

This clonotype appeared many times. This sequence joins TRBV4-3 and TRBJ2-1; 15 bases line up with TRBD2. The CDR3 runs 15 residues. CDR1 LGHNA and CDR2 YSLEER come from the germline V gene. Trimming removed 5 bases from V and 8 bases from J; junction bases left unmatched: 4. The CDR3 DNA reads TGCGCCAGCAGCTCGGGACTAGCGGGAGGTGATGAGCAGTTCTTC. It encodes CASSSGLAGGDEQFF.

This clonotype was seen only a few times. This sequence joins TRBV4-2 and TRBJ2-1; perhaps D is TRBD1 or TRBD2 (5 bases each). The V end was cut by 4 bases, the J end by 10 bases, with 17 bases between. Looked up from germline, CDR1 is LGHNA and CDR2 is YNFKEQ. This CDR3 has 14 amino acids. The CDR3 nucleotides read TGTGCCAGCAGCCCTGGGGCGGACTCTTGGGAGCAGTTCTTC. It codes for CASSPGADSWEQFF.

This clonotype has more than one count but fewer than ten. The chain is built from TRBV9 and TRBJ2-1; D tentatively reads TRBD1 or TRBD2 (5 bases each). The CDR3 is 11 amino acids. Trimming removed 3 bases at V and 12 bases at J, with 10 bases between. Germline values: CDR1 SGDLS, CDR2 YYNGEE. The CDR3 DNA is TGTGCCAGCAGCGCTCGGGACGGGCAGTTCTTC. This gives the protein CASSARDGQFF.

This clonotype was seen more than once but under ten times. The chain uses TRBV4-1 and TRBJ1-1; no firm D call. This CDR3 has 15 residues. V dropped 4 bases and J dropped 4 bases, with 16 bases sitting between them. Germline V gives CDR1 MGHRA, CDR2 YSYEKL. CDR3 bases: TGCGCCAGCAGCCGAGCGGGAGGACTGGGCACTGAAGCTTTCTTT. Protein product: CASSRAGGLGTEAFF.

There are a few counts of this clonotype. J is TRBJ1-1 and V is TRBV5-8; D not certain. Trimming removed 4 bases at V and 3 bases at J, with 13 bases between. There are 14 residues in the CDR3. Germline-derived CDR1 and CDR2 are SGHTS and YDEGEE. CDR3 bases: TGTGCCAGCAGCACCGGGCCCTGGGACACTGAAGCTTTCTTT. Translation gives CASSTGPWDTEAFF.

The V and J genes are TRBV20-1 and TRBJ1-2; no firm D call. The V end lost 4 bases, the J end lost 8 bases, and 14 bases lay between the germline ends. The CDR3 has 12 amino acids. Germline CDR1 is DFQATT and CDR2 is SNEGSKA (reference sequence). The CDR3, as DNA: TGCAGTGCTATTGACGCGTTCGGAGGCTACACCTTC. Translated: CSAIDAFGGYTF.

This clonotype was counted between two and nine times. The J gene is TRBJ2-2, the V gene TRBV5-1; 11 positions match TRBD1. The germline V gene has CDR1 SGHRS and CDR2 YFSETQ. V trimming: 3 bases; J trimming: 6 bases; junction bases outside the gene matches: 4. The CDR3 runs 15 residues. CDR3 in DNA: TGCGCCAGCAGCTCCTGGACAGGGGGCCCCGGGGAGCTGTTTTTT. This sequence encodes CASSSWTGGPGELFF. The entire variable domain, with the rest obtained from reference TRBV5-1 and TRBJ2-2, is as follows: KAGVTQTPRYLIKTRGQQVTLSCSPISGHRSVSWYQQTPGQGLQFLFEYFSETQRNKGNFPGRFSGRQFSNSRSEMNVSTLELGDSALYLCASSSWTGGPGELFFGEGSRLTVL.

A few counts support this clonotype. The chain carries TRBV7-6 and TRBJ2-5; 7 nucleotides align to TRBD2. Per germline, CDR1 SGHVS and CDR2 FNYEAQ. The CDR3 runs 17 residues. V lost 5 bases, J lost 3 bases, and 15 bases stayed unmatched. CDR3 amino acids: CASSLRLSGKQKETQYF. As DNA, the CDR3 is TGTGCCAGCAGCCTCAGACTAAGCGGGAAACAGAAAGAGACCCAGTACTTC.

CDR3 nucleotide sequence: TGCGCCAGCAGCTTGCGTAGACAGGACACCGGGGAGCTGTTTTTT. Its protein is CASSLRRQDTGELFF. The chain joins TRBV5-1 to TRBJ2-2; D might be TRBD1 (6 bases). Germline V gene sequence: CDR1 SGHRS, CDR2 YFSETQ. CDR3 length equals 15 residues. The V end lost 1 base, the J end lost 3 bases, and 10 bases lay between the germline ends. The full variable domain, with the rest looked up from reference TRBV5-1 and TRBJ2-2, is KAGVTQTPRYLIKTRGQQVTLSCSPISGHRSVSWYQQTPGQGLQFLFEYFSETQRNKGNFPGRFSGRQFSNSRSEMNVSTLELGDSALYLCASSLRRQDTGELFFGEGSRLTVL.

V usage is TRBV29-1 and J usage is TRBJ2-7; 11 bases fit TRBD2. This CDR3 comprises 15 residues. V dropped 6 bases and J dropped 0; count of bases not matched to a gene: 7. Looked up from germline, CDR1 is SQVTM and CDR2 is ANQGSEA. Here the CDR3 reads CSVAVGTSGSYEQYF. The DNA of the CDR3 is TGCAGCGTGGCCGTAGGGACTAGCGGCTCCTACGAGCAGTACTTC.

This clonotype came up a few times. The rearrangement links TRBV2 to TRBJ1-2; possibly TRBD1 for D (6 bases). The CDR3 consists of 13 residues. The germline V gene has CDR1 SNHLY and CDR2 FYNNEI. V gave up 3 bases and J gave up 10 bases, with 15 bases separating them. The CDR3 nucleotides are TGTGCCAGCAGTGATAGAATCGAGGGACACTACACCTTC. It yields the protein CASSDRIEGHYTF.